Each of the 27 T cell receptor beta chains below was sequenced from the same sample in a study of blood T cell repertoires in COVID-19. Libraries were prepared by immunoSEQ multiplex PCR; TCRdb keeps only in-frame clonotypes and omits some of them. The table has roughly 9,000 clones, 70% to 90% seen once. The sample comprised peripheral blood. Receptors were obtained from a man in his fifties or sixties with acute or convalescent COVID-19.

The V gene is TRBV18, the J gene TRBJ2-2; D gene unclear. V shed 0 bases and J shed 0 bases, with 14 bases lying between them. This CDR3 region has 18 residues. Germline V gene sequence: CDR1 KGHSH, CDR2 LQKENI. CDR3 DNA sequence: TGTGCCAGCTCACCACCCCTAGTACGGCAAGCGAACACCGGGGAGCTGTTTTTT. Its protein is CASSPPLVRQANTGELFF.

This rearrangement joins TRBV4-1 to TRBJ1-5, with D perhaps matching TRBD1 (5 bases). The V gene's germline CDR1 is MGHRA and CDR2 YSYEKL. The V gene lost 1 base and the J gene lost 3 bases, with 10 bases spanning the gap. CDR3 length: 15 residues. The CDR3 protein is CASSQAPGLNQPQHF. CDR3 in DNA: TGCGCCAGCAGCCAAGCCCCGGGACTCAATCAGCCCCAGCATTTT.

V is TRBV7-9 and J is TRBJ1-4; possibly TRBD1 for D (5 bases). Trimming removed 5 bases from V and 12 bases from J, with 19 bases in between. The V gene's germline CDR1 is SEHNR and CDR2 FQNEAQ (reference sequence). The CDR3 length is 14 residues. The CDR3 spells CASSHGMMTDQLFF. The CDR3 DNA sequence: TGTGCCAGCAGCCACGGCATGATGACAGATCAACTGTTTTTT.

This chain connects TRBV24-1 to TRBJ1-2; D gene unclear. There are 12 residues in the CDR3. The germline gives CDR1 KGHDR, CDR2 SFDVKD. Trimming stripped 4 bases from V and 8 bases from J, with 10 bases between. The CDR3 sequence: CATSEKGEGYTF. DNA of the CDR3: TGTGCCACCAGTGAAAAGGGAGAAGGCTACACCTTC.

CDR3 region: CASSPRDRGFEKLFF. The CDR3 DNA reads TGCGCCAGCAGCCCCCGGGACAGGGGATTTGAAAAACTGTTTTTT. This rearrangement joins TRBV4-1 to TRBJ1-4, with TRBD1 identical over 10 bases. Germline loops: CDR1 MGHRA, CDR2 YSYEKL. V lost 4 bases to trimming and J lost 7 bases; unmatched junction nucleotides: 6. The CDR3 contains 15 residues.

The V call is TRBV7-9, the J call TRBJ2-1, with D unresolved. Germline V gene sequence: CDR1 SEHNR, CDR2 FQNEAQ (reference sequence). The CDR3 loop spans 13 amino acids. Trimming took off 1 base at V and 4 bases at J, with 5 bases between the two ends. This CDR3 is CASSLGLYNEQFF. Here the CDR3 DNA reads TGTGCCAGCAGCTTAGGTCTATACAATGAGCAGTTCTTC.

This chain links TRBV7-9 with TRBJ1-1, with unresolved D. The CDR3 is 13 residues long. The germline CDR1 and CDR2 sequences are SEHNR and FQNEAQ (reference sequence). V dropped 5 bases and J dropped 2 bases, with 9 bases sitting between them. The CDR3 DNA is TGTGCCAGCAGCGTTCGGAGTAACACTGAAGCTTTCTTT. Translation: CASSVRSNTEAFF.

V gene TRBV5-1 combines with J gene TRBJ1-6; 9 nucleotides agree with TRBD1. This CDR3 is built from 16 residues. Germline CDR1 SGHRS, CDR2 YFSETQ. J gave up 6 bases and V 0 bases, and 4 bases lay outside the gene matches. CDR3 residues: CASSLDPGQGNSPLHF. DNA for the CDR3: TGCGCCAGCAGCTTGGATCCGGGACAGGGTAATTCACCCCTCCACTTT.

This clone showed up just a few times. The rearrangement uses TRBV4-1 and TRBJ1-2, with a possible D match to TRBD1 (6 bases). The CDR3 consists of 16 residues. Germline V gene lookup returns CDR1 MGHRA and CDR2 YSYEKL. Trimming shortened V by 5 bases and J by 4 bases, and 20 bases separated the two germline ends. The CDR3 reads CASSTPSQGVPYGYTF. DNA of the CDR3: TGCGCCAGCAGCACTCCCTCACAGGGTGTCCCCTATGGCTACACCTTC.

V usage is TRBV18 and J usage is TRBJ1-2; 8 bases match TRBD1. Germline values: CDR1 KGHSH, CDR2 LQKENI. Trimming cost V 3 bases and J 0 bases; bases outside gene matches: 0. The CDR3 length is 14 residues. The CDR3 DNA follows: TGTGCCAGCTCACCGGGACAGGCTAACTATGGCTACACCTTC. Encoded protein: CASSPGQANYGYTF.

The chain couples TRBV3-1 (or the pseudogene TRBV3-2) to TRBJ1-4, with TRBD1 as a possible D gene (5 bases). Germline V gene sequence: CDR1 LGHDT, CDR2 YNNKEL (reference sequence). V was trimmed by 7 bases and J by 5 bases, leaving 17 bases between them. The CDR3 contains 15 residues. CDR3 sequence: CASTRAGRKNEKLFF. As DNA, the CDR3 is TGTGCCAGCACCAGGGCCGGACGGAAAAATGAAAAACTGTTTTTT.

This clone was counted a single time. This sequence joins TRBV5-8 and TRBJ2-1; TRBD1 matches 7 bases. CDR1 and CDR2 from the germline V gene are SGHTS and YDEGEE. CDR3 length: 15 amino acids. With 4 bases clipped from V and 8 bases from J, the junction kept 12 bases outside the gene matches. Here the CDR3 DNA reads TGTGCCAGCAGCATAAGGGGGCTAACCCGCGATGAGCAGTTCTTC. As protein: CASSIRGLTRDEQFF.

The chain carries TRBV30 and TRBJ1-5, with 12 nucleotides matching TRBD1. With V trimmed by 0 bases and J by 0 bases, 9 bases remained unmatched. The CDR3 has 19 residues. Germline V gene sequence: CDR1 GTSNPN, CDR2 SVGIG (reference sequence). The CDR3 nucleotides are TGTGCCTGGAGTGTAGGGACAGGGGGCATCAGGTATAGCAATCAGCCCCAGCATTTT. It translates to CAWSVGTGGIRYSNQPQHF.

This sequence joins TRBV5-8 and TRBJ2-3, with TRBD2 matching over 8 bases. This CDR3 region has 16 residues. Germline V gene data show CDR1 as SGHTS and CDR2 as YDEGEE. After removal of 0 bases from V and 2 bases from J, the junction contained 5 bases not matched to a gene. CDR3 loop: CASSLGATSDTDTQYF. For the CDR3, the DNA is TGTGCCAGCAGCTTGGGGGCGACTAGCGACACAGATACGCAGTATTTT.

V usage is TRBV6-4 and J usage is TRBJ2-1; D gene unclear. This CDR3 spans 16 amino acids. Germline loops: CDR1 MRHNA, CDR2 SNTAGT. The V and J ends lost 5 bases and 0 bases respectively, with 14 bases between them. This chain's CDR3 is CASSKRPESSYNEQFF. The CDR3 nucleotides read TGTGCCAGCAGTAAGCGACCTGAAAGCTCCTACAATGAGCAGTTCTTC.

The chain has TRBV27 and TRBJ1-1, with D perhaps matching TRBD1 (5 bases). Trimming took off 1 base at V and 0 bases at J, with 6 bases between the two ends. Germline V gives CDR1 MNHEY, CDR2 SMNVEV (reference sequence). This CDR3 has 14 residues. CDR3: CASSLWGVNTEAFF. The CDR3 DNA follows: TGTGCCAGCAGTTTATGGGGGGTGAACACTGAAGCTTTCTTT.

This clone has just one count. The J gene is TRBJ1-2, the V gene TRBV3-1 (or the pseudogene TRBV3-2); no clear D gene. Trimming pared 4 bases from V and 5 bases from J, leaving 11 bases between. The V gene's germline CDR1 is LGHDT and CDR2 YNNKEL (reference sequence). The CDR3 runs 13 residues. Here the CDR3 reads CASSLRGQYGYTF. CDR3 sequence (DNA): TGTGCCAGCAGCCTCAGAGGGCAGTATGGCTACACCTTC.

By share, this clone counts as medium-sized. The chain recombines TRBV18 with TRBJ2-2; perhaps TRBD1 as D (6 bases). The length of the CDR3 is 15 residues. Trimming cost V 2 bases and J 1 base, with 8 bases left between them. The germline CDR1 and CDR2 sequences are KGHSH and LQKENI. In nucleotides, the CDR3 is TGTGCCAGCTCACCAGTGACAGGGAACACCGGGGAGCTGTTTTTT. Amino acids: CASSPVTGNTGELFF.

This clone was detected only once. The chain has TRBV9 and TRBJ2-1, with 12 bases matching TRBD2. CDR3 length: 18 amino acids. Germline CDR1 SGDLS, CDR2 YYNGEE. With 4 bases clipped from V and 5 bases from J, the junction kept 13 bases outside the gene matches. CDR3 sequence reads: CASSPTTSGRISNNEQFF. The CDR3 DNA follows: TGTGCCAGCAGCCCTACAACTAGCGGGAGGATCTCGAACAATGAGCAGTTCTTC.

The chain links TRBV2 to TRBJ1-4; 8 nucleotides match TRBD1. J gave up 8 bases and V 6 bases, and 11 bases lay outside the gene matches. Germline V gene data show CDR1 as SNHLY and CDR2 as FYNNEI. The CDR3 length is 15 residues. As DNA, the CDR3 is TGTGCCAGCAGGGAAAACCCAGGGGGCCGAGAAAAACTGTTTTTT. Its translation: CASRENPGGREKLFF.

Here the CDR3 reads CASSFGAYNEQFF. The DNA for the CDR3 is TGTGCCAGCAGCTTTGGGGCGTACAATGAGCAGTTCTTC. This chain joins TRBV13 and TRBJ2-1, with a weak D call TRBD1 (5 bases). In germline, CDR1 is PRHDT, CDR2 FYEKMQ (reference sequence). Trimming cost V 3 bases and J 4 bases, with 7 bases left between them. The CDR3 is 13 amino acids. The full variable domain, with the rest looked up from reference TRBV13 and TRBJ2-1, is AAGVIQSPRHLIKEKRETATLKCYPIPRHDTVYWYQQGPGQDPQFLISFYEKMQSDKGSIPDRFSAQQFSDYHSELNMSSLELGDSALYFCASSFGAYNEQFFGPGTRLTVL.

The chain joins TRBV7-9 to TRBJ1-1; TRBD1 aligns across 8 bases. The CDR3 runs 12 residues. Trimming at V came to 6 bases and at J to 10 bases, leaving 7 bases not matched to a gene. Germline V gene data show CDR1 as SEHNR and CDR2 as FQNEAQ (reference sequence). This CDR3 reads CASSSRGTGAFF. The DNA of the CDR3 is TGTGCCAGCAGTTCTAGAGGGACAGGAGCTTTCTTT.

The genes are TRBV2 and TRBJ1-5; D is unclear. Per germline, CDR1 SNHLY and CDR2 FYNNEI. V lost 0 bases, J lost 9 bases, and 12 bases lay in between. The CDR3 is 14 amino acids. CDR3 loop: CASSEAAGPWPQHF. Here the CDR3 DNA reads TGTGCCAGCAGTGAAGCCGCGGGTCCGTGGCCCCAGCATTTT.

The gene calls are TRBV3-1 (or the pseudogene TRBV3-2) and TRBJ2-5; D may be TRBD2 (7 bases). From germline, CDR1 is LGHDT and CDR2 YNNKEL (reference sequence). This CDR3 region has 16 residues. V was pared by 2 bases and J by 4 bases, with 17 bases between. The CDR3 sequence is CASSQRGSGGRETQYF. CDR3 in DNA: TGTGCCAGCAGCCAACGCGGCTCCGGGGGGCGAGAGACCCAGTACTTC.

This sequence joins TRBV7-9 and TRBJ1-2, with D possibly being TRBD1 (5 bases). CDR1 and CDR2 from the germline V gene are SEHNR and FQNEAQ (reference sequence). The CDR3 runs 13 residues. Trimming took 2 bases from V and 2 from J, leaving 6 bases between them. This CDR3 reads CASSLQGNYGYTF. The CDR3 DNA sequence: TGTGCCAGCAGCTTACAGGGAAACTATGGCTACACCTTC.

The chain links TRBV7-9 to TRBJ1-4, with 12 bases lining up with TRBD1. The junction had 2 bases not matched to a gene; V was cut back by 1 base and J by 8 bases. Germline assignment: CDR1 SEHNR and CDR2 FQNEAQ (reference sequence). The CDR3 totals 15 residues. For the CDR3, the DNA is TGTGCCAGCAGCTTAGTGGGACAGGGGGCGGAAAAACTGTTTTTT. This sequence encodes CASSLVGQGAEKLFF. The complete variable domain, with remaining parts taken from reference TRBV7-9 and TRBJ1-4, reads DTGVSQNPRHKITKRGQNVTFRCDPISEHNRLYWYRQTLGQGPEFLTYFQNEAQLEKSRLLSDRFSAERPKGSFSTLEIQRTEQGDSAMYLCASSLVGQGAEKLFFGSGTQLSVL.

This rearrangement joins TRBV3-1 (or the pseudogene TRBV3-2) to TRBJ2-6, with 8 bases that match TRBD1. This CDR3 is built from 17 residues. The germline V gene encodes CDR1 LGHDT and CDR2 YNNKEL (reference sequence). The trim removed 1 base at V and 0 bases at J, leaving 2 bases unmatched. The CDR3 region has the DNA TGTGCCAGCAGCCAAGTAACAGGGGGCTCTGGGGCCAACGTCCTGACTTTC. Amino acid sequence: CASSQVTGGSGANVLTF.